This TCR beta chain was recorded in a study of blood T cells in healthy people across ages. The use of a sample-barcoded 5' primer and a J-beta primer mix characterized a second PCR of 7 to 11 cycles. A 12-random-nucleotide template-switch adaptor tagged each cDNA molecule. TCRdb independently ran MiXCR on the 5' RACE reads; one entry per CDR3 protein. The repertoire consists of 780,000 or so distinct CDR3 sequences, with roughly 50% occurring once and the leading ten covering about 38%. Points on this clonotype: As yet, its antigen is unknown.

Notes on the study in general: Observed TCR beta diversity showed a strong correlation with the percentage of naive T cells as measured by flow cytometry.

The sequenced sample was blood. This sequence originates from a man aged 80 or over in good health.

CDR3 nucleotides: TGCAGTGCTACCAGCGGGAAGTTCTACGAGCAGTACTTC. It yields the protein CSATSGKFYEQYF. This chain connects TRBV20-1 to TRBJ2-4, with TRBD2 identical over 7 bases. The DNA end favors TRBJ2-7, so the J call may be wrong. CDR3 length: 13 amino acids. Germline values: CDR1 DFQATT, CDR2 SNEGSKA (reference sequence).